This T cell receptor beta chain was profiled in a study of shared clonotypes between healthy human individuals. Looking at the study overall: Three CD4 naive, three CD4 memory, two CD8 naive and one CD8 memory plate were used per donor.

Only Caucasian adults living in Nashville, Tennessee made up the donor group. Trimming cost V 5 bases and J 3 bases, with 6 bases left between them. The CDR3 is 12 amino acids. Germline CDR1 is SGHAT and CDR2 is FQNNGV. Sorted-subset replicate PCRs used 150 to 200 ng DNA, approximately 27,000 T cell genomes. As originally analysed: Filtering differed since immunoSEQ provided only junctions, with no quality scores. Sequenced by immunoSEQ multiplex PCR; TCRdb stores in-frame clones only, minus some. The V and J calls and clone size are taken from that table; D and trimming were inferred from the DNA. Among hundreds of thousands of clones listed, about 74% were seen once. Comment on this clone: Other DNA variants within this sample encode the same CDR3.

The chain has TRBV11-2 and TRBJ2-3; D ambiguous. This TCR was sampled from a young woman in good health. The material sequenced was memory CD4+ T cells sorted from blood. Subset meaning: CD45RA-negative fraction. This CDR3 reads CASSPYTDTQYF. As DNA, the CDR3 is TGTGCCAGCAGCCCGTATACAGATACGCAGTATTTT.